This T cell receptor beta chain is drawn from a study of post-analysis software for immune sequencing data. About the research overall: The disease courses spanned relapsing-remitting, secondary progressive and progressive-relapsing forms of multiple sclerosis. Study-level findings and limits: There was significantly lower normalized Chao1 diversity in multiple sclerosis patients than in controls. Roughly five TRBV segments occurring more often in patients than controls included TRBV5-6, TRBV5-1 and TRBV20-1.

Turning to this clonotype: No antigen is known for it.

Trimming stripped 5 bases from V and 6 bases from J, with 17 bases between. In germline, CDR1 is SGHDN, CDR2 FVKESK. This CDR3 has 16 residues. Tagging with unique molecular identifiers was a feature of the TCR beta cDNA libraries. TCRdb called the PCR reads again in MiXCR, with one record for every CDR3 protein. The sample consists of 650,000 to 850,000 distinct CDR3 sequences, about 57% of them appearing once. The sequence came from a girl aged 5 to 17 with multiple sclerosis. Sequenced input: blood. This rearrangement joins TRBV14 to TRBJ1-6, with D unclear. DNA for the CDR3: TGTGCCAGCAGCACCAGGACCCCGGACCTTAATTCACCCCTCCACTTT. It yields the protein CASSTRTPDLNSPLHF.